This T cell receptor (beta chain) was found in a study of vaccination effects on CD4 cells after COVID-19. Study-level background: Every well housed around 2.1 million PBMC, which grew in culture alongside about 10 IU/ml IL-2 and 8.5 to 10 ug/ml peptides.

Around day 10 of culture, CD4+ T cells were separated out. On days 3 and 7, fresh IL-2 medium replaced half the medium. Germline loops: CDR1 SGHNT, CDR2 YYREEE (reference sequence). The CDR3 totals 14 residues. Trimming cost V 0 bases and J 4 bases, with 10 bases left between them. Data came from immunoSEQ multiplex PCR; TCRdb stores just in-frame clones and leaves some out. The sample records about 39,000 clones, about 80% being singletons. Whole-study results and caveats: Common cold coronaviruses were cross-recognized by only 1 of 255 vaccine-induced clones in healthy vaccinees. Convalescent patients were scarce in the study, and it lacked early post-infection timepoints.

Turning to this clone: Its specificity is not known.

V is TRBV5-4 and J is TRBJ1-2; unclear D gene. The input for sequencing was CD4+ T cells from PBMCs cultured without peptide, taken before COVID-19 vaccination. The TCR originated in a human donor who received a COVID-19 vaccine. This CDR3 reads CASSLGSGTYGYTF. In nucleotides, the CDR3 is TGTGCCAGCAGCTTGGGGTCCGGTACCTATGGCTACACCTTC.